This TCR beta chain comes out of a study of shared clonotypes between healthy human individuals. Study-level results: Sequencing of the sorted subsets was shown by rarefaction to be incomplete despite large depth.

Memory CD4+ cells were the fraction left after CD45RA+ naive selection. Germline assignment: CDR1 SGHVS and CDR2 FQNEAQ. The CDR3 runs to 15 residues. Trimming left V 5 bases short and J 0 bases short, with 14 bases between. This clone was picked up one time. Its specificity is not known. Generated by immunoSEQ multiplex PCR, the TCRdb table keeps only in-frame clones and is missing some. The sample contains approximately 1.5 million clones, 98% of which appear only once. The sequencing sample was made of naive CD4+ T cells sorted from blood. Subset noted: CD45RA+ positively selected. The TCR originated in a young man in good health. The J gene is TRBJ2-7, the V gene TRBV7-8; D may be TRBD1 (6 bases). CDR3 in DNA: TGTGCCAGCAGCCCAAGGAGGACAGTCTCCTACGAGCAGTACTTC. Translation: CASSPRRTVSYEQYF.